This T cell receptor beta chain was identified during a study of T cell responses to AZD1222 COVID-19 vaccine. Study-wide results and limits: Spike as a whole was targeted by vaccine-associated CD4 TCRs, dominant at 160-218 and 743-854. Donors were chiefly white British, with a greater number of females, and clonal diversity was perhaps underestimated.

This CDR3 comprises 14 residues. Trimming cost V 6 bases and J 3 bases, with 14 bases left between them. Per germline, CDR1 MNHEY and CDR2 SMNVEV (reference sequence). TCRdb's table, derived via immunoSEQ multiplex PCR, lists solely in-frame clones and lacks some. The sample holds 150,000 to 200,000 clones; around 89% are singletons and the top ten take 20% to 30%. Pooled samples include second doses given at about 4 or 12 weeks. On this clone: Its antigen remains unknown.

V is TRBV27 and J is TRBJ2-5; D might be TRBD2 (6 bases). This receptor was taken from an adult who received the AZD1222 COVID-19 vaccine. Sequences were derived from peripheral blood, sampled 28 days after the second AZD1222 dose. The CDR3 nucleotides are TGTGCCAGCAGGCGGAGGGCCGCCGAAGAGACCCAGTACTTC. It is translated as CASRRRAAEETQYF.